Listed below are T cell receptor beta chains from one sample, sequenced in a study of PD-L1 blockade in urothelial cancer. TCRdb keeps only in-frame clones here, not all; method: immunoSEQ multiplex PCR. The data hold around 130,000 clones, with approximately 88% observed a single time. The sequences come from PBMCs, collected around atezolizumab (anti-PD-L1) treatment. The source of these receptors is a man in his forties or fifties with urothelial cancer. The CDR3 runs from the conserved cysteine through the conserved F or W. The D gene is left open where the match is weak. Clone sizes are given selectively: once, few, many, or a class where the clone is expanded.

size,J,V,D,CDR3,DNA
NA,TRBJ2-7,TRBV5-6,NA,CASSFLSEQYF,TGTGCCAGCAGCTTTCTTAGCGAGCAGTACTTC
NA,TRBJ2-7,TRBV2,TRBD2,CASRASGSWYEQYF,TGTGCCAGCAGGGCTAGCGGGAGTTGGTACGAGCAGTACTTC
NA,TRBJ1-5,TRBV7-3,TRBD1,CASSPDRVAPQHF,TGTGCCAGCAGCCCAGACAGGGTGGCGCCCCAGCATTTT
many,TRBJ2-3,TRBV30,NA,CAWSQGFSTDTQYF,TGTGCCTGGAGCCAGGGATTCAGCACAGATACGCAGTATTTT
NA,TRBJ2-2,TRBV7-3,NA,CASSSSVTGELFF,TGTGCCAGCAGCTCCTCTGTCACCGGGGAGCTGTTTTTT
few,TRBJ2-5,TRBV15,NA,CATSRDRPSPGETQYF,TGTGCCACCAGCAGAGATCGGCCCAGCCCAGGAGAGACCCAGTACTTC
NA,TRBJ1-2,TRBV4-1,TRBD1,CASSPRDRGFRGYTF,TGCGCCAGCAGCCCCCGGGACAGGGGTTTTCGAGGCTACACCTTC
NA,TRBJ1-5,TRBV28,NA,CASRPLPRGNQPQHF,TGTGCCAGCAGACCACTCCCCAGGGGCAATCAGCCCCAGCATTTT
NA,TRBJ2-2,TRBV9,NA,CASSTTWGVQELFF,TGTGCCAGCAGTACTACCTGGGGGGTTCAGGAGCTGTTTTTT
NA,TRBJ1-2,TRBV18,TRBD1,CASSPQTGDGYTF,TGTGCCAGCTCACCTCAGACAGGGGACGGCTACACCTTC
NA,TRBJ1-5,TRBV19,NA,CASSMRNSNQPQHF,TGTGCCAGTAGTATGCGCAATAGCAATCAGCCCCAGCATTTT
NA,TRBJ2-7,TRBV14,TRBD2,CASSRILAGSYEQYF,TGTGCCAGCAGCCGAATCTTAGCGGGGTCCTACGAGCAGTACTTC
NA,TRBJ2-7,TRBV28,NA,CASSFPGSYEQYF,TGTGCCAGCAGTTTCCCGGGGTCCTACGAGCAGTACTTC
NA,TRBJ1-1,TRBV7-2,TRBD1,CASSISGTGDLGTEAFF,TGTGCCAGCAGCATATCCGGGACAGGGGACTTAGGGACTGAAGCTTTCTTT
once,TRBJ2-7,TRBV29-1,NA,CSVESGHQSYF,TGCAGCGTTGAAAGCGGTCACCAGAGCTACTTC
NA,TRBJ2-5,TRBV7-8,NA,CASSSDRRETQYF,TGTGCCAGCAGCTCCGACAGGAGGGAGACCCAGTACTTC
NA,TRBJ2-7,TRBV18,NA,CASSPRTKSLTYEQYF,TGTGCCAGCTCACCTCGTACTAAGAGCCTTACCTACGAGCAGTACTTC